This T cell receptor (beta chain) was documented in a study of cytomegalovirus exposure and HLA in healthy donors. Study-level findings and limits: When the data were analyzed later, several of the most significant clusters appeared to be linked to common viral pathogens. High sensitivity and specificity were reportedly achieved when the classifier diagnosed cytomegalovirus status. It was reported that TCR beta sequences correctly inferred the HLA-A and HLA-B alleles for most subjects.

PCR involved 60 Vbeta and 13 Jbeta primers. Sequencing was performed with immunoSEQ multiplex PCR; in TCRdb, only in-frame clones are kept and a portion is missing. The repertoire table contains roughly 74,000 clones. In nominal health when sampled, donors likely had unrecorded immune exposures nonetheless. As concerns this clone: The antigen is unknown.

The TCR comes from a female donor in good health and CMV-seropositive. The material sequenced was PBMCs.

The CDR3 DNA sequence: TGCGCCAGCAGCCAAAGACAGGGGGCCTACAATGAGCAGTTCTTC. It is translated as CASSQRQGAYNEQFF. V is TRBV4-1 and J is TRBJ2-1; 9 positions agree with TRBD1. The CDR3 totals 15 residues. CDR1 and CDR2 from the germline V gene are MGHRA and YSYEKL. The V and J ends lost 2 bases and 2 bases, in that order; junction bases with no gene match: 1.